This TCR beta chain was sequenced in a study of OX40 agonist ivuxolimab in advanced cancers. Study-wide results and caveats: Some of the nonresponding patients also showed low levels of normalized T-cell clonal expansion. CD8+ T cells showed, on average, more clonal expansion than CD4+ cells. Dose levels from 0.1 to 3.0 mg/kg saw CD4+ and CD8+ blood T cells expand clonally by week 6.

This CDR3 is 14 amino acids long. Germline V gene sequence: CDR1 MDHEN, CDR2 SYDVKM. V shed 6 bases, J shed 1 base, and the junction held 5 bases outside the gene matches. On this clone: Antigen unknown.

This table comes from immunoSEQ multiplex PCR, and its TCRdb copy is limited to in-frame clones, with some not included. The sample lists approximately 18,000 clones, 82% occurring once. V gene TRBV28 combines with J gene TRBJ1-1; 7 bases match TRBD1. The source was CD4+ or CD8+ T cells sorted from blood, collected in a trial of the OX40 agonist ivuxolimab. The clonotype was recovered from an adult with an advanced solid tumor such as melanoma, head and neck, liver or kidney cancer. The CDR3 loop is CASRWGQKNTEAFF. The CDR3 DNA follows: TGTGCCAGCAGATGGGGACAGAAGAACACTGAAGCTTTCTTT.